This section outlines one TCR beta chain sequence together with its context. The record originates from a study of CD8+ T cells in alopecia areata. V shed 5 bases and J shed 0 bases, with 17 bases lying between them. Germline-derived CDR1 and CDR2 are MDHEN and SYDVKM. The CDR3 sequence is 16 residues long. After isolation, RNA underwent reverse transcription to generate cDNA as the sequencing template. Here immunoSEQ multiplex PCR was the method, and the copy in TCRdb shows in-frame clones only, minus some. This repertoire shows about 97,000 clones, roughly two fifths found once; its top ten account for 1.3%.

The chain carries TRBV28 and TRBJ2-7; perhaps TRBD2 as D (6 bases). This clonotype originated in a human donor with alopecia areata. Input material: CD4+ T cells sorted from blood. The CDR3, as DNA: TGTGCCAGCAGTGCGTCGTTTGGGGGGAGCTCCTACGAGCAGTACTTC. Protein sequence: CASSASFGGSSYEQYF.